This T cell receptor (beta chain) originates from a study of identifying expanded T cells in peripheral blood. Study conclusions and caveats: Technical replicates showed about 1.1 changed clones; around 2 weeks about 16.4; four weeks 19. Variance in clone template counts between two-week samples significantly increased with total template count across all healthy donors.

Concerning this clone: Its antigen is not identified.

Germline V gene lookup returns CDR1 SGDLS and CDR2 YYNGEE. The CDR3 has 14 amino acids. Trimming cost V 4 bases and J 4 bases, with 14 bases left between them. TCRdb keeps only in-frame clones here, not all; method: immunoSEQ multiplex PCR. Among tens of thousands of clones listed, roughly 85% were seen once. No infections or other immune events were documented during collection. This receptor was taken from a person aged 18 to 70 in good health. Sequenced material: blood. This chain joins TRBV9 and TRBJ2-5; D is ambiguous. CDR3 DNA: TGTGCCAGCAGCCCTCTCGACCGGGCAGAGACCCAGTACTTC. As protein: CASSPLDRAETQYF. Together with reference TRBV9 and TRBJ2-5, the CDR3 gives the full variable domain: DSGVTQTPKHLITATGQRVTLRCSPRSGDLSVYWYQQSLDQGLQFLIQYYNGEERAKGNILERFSAQQFPDLHSELNLSSLELGDSALYFCASSPLDRAETQYFGPGTRLLVL.